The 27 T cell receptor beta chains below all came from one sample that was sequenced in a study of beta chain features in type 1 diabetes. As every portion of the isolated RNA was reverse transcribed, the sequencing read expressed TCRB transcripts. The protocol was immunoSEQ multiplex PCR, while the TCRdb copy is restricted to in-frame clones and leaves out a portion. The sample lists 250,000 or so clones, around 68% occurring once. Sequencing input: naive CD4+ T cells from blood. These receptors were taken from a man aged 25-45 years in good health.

Written as DNA, the CDR3 is TGTGCCAGCAGCGCCGCTCCGGGTGAGTTAGGCGGCTACACCTTC. Its protein is CASSAAPGELGGYTF. This chain joins TRBV2 and TRBJ1-2; D unclear. The CDR3 runs 15 residues. V was cut by 6 bases and J by 8 bases, with 22 bases left in between. Looked up from germline, CDR1 is SNHLY and CDR2 is FYNNEI.

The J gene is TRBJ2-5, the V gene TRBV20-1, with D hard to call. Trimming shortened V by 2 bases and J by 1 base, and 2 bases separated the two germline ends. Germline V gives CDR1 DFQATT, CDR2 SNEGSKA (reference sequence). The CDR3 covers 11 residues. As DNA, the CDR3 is TGCAGTGCTAGAATCCAAGAGACCCAGTACTTC. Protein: CSARIQETQYF.

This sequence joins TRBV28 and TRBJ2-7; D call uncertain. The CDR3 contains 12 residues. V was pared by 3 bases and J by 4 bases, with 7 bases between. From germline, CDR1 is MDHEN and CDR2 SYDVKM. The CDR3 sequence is CASSLQVYEQYF. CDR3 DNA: TGTGCCAGCAGTTTGCAGGTGTACGAGCAGTACTTC.

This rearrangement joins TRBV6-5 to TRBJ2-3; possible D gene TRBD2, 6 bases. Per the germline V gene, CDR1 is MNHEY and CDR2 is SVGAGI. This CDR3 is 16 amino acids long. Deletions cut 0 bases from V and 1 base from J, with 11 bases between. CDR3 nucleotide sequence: TGTGCCAGCAGTTACTCAGGCGGACTACGCACAGATACGCAGTATTTT. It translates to CASSYSGGLRTDTQYF.

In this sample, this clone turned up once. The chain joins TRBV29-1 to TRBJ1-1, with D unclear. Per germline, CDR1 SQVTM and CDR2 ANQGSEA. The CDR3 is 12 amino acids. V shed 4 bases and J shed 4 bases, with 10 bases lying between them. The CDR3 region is CSVVFLGTEAFF. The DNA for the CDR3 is TGCAGCGTTGTCTTTTTGGGCACTGAAGCTTTCTTT. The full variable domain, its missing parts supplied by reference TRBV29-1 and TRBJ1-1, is SAVISQKPSRDICQRGTSLTIQCQVDSQVTMMFWYRQQPGQSLTLIATANQGSEATYESGFVIDKFPISRPNLTFSTLTVSNMSPEDSSIYLCSVVFLGTEAFFGQGTRLTVV.

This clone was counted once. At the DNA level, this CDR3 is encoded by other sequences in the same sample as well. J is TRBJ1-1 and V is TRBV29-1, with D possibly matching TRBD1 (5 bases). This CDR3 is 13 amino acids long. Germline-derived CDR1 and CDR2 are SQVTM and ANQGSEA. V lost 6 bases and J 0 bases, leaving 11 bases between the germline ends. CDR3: CSVRGRMNTEAFF. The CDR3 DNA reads TGCAGCGTCCGGGGACGGATGAACACTGAAGCTTTCTTT. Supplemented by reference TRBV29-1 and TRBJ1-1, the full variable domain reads SAVISQKPSRDICQRGTSLTIQCQVDSQVTMMFWYRQQPGQSLTLIATANQGSEATYESGFVIDKFPISRPNLTFSTLTVSNMSPEDSSIYLCSVRGRMNTEAFFGQGTRLTVV.

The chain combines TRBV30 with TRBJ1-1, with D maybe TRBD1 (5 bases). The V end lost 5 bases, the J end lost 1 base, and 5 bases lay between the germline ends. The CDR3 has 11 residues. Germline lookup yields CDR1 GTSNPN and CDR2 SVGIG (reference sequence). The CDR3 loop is CAWQGNTEAFF. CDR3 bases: TGTGCCTGGCAGGGGAACACTGAAGCTTTCTTT.

The CDR3 here is CSVTLGARETQYF. The CDR3, as DNA: TGCAGCGTCACATTGGGGGCGCGGGAGACCCAGTACTTC. V usage is TRBV29-1 and J usage is TRBJ2-5; D possibly corresponds to TRBD1 (6 bases). The germline V gene has CDR1 SQVTM and CDR2 ANQGSEA. The CDR3 has 13 amino acids. Trimming stripped 6 bases from V and 5 bases from J, with 16 bases between.

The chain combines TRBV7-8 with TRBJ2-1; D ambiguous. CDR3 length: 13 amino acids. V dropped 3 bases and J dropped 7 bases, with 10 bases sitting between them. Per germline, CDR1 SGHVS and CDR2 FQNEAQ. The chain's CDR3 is CASSFTMGNEQFF. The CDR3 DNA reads TGTGCCAGCAGCTTCACGATGGGAAATGAGCAGTTCTTC.

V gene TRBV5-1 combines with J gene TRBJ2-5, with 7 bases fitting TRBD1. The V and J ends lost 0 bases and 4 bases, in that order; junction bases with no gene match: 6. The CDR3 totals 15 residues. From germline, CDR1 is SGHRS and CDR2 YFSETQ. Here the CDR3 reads CASSLEGASRETQYF. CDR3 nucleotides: TGCGCCAGCAGCTTGGAGGGGGCCAGCCGAGAGACCCAGTACTTC.

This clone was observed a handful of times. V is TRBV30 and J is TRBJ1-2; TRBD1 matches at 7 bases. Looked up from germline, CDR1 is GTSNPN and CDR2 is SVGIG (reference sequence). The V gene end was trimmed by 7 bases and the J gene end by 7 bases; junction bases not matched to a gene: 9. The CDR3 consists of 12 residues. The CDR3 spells CAFTGDPGGYTF. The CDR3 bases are TGTGCCTTTACAGGGGACCCTGGTGGCTACACCTTC.

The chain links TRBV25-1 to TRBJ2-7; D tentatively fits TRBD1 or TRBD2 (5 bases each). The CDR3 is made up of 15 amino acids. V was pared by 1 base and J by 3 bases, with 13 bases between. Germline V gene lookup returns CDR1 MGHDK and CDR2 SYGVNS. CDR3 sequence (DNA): TGTGCCAGCAGTGAATCGGGGCCGGGATTCTACGAGCAGTACTTC. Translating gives CASSESGPGFYEQYF.

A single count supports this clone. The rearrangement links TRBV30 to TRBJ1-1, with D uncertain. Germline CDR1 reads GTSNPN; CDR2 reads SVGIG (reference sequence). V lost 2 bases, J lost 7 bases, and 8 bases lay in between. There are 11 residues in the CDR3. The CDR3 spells CAWSKLREAFF. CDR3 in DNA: TGTGCCTGGAGTAAGCTTCGTGAAGCTTTCTTT.

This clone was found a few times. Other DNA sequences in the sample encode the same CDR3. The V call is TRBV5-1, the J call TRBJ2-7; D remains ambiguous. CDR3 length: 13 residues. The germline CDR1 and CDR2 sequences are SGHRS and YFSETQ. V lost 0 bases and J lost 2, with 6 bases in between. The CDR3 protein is CASSLDGPYEQYF. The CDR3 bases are TGCGCCAGCAGCTTGGATGGACCCTACGAGCAGTACTTC.

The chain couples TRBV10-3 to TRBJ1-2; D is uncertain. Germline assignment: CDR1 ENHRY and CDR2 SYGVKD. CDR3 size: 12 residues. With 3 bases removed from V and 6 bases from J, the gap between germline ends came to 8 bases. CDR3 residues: CAISDSPDGYTF. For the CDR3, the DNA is TGTGCCATCAGTGATAGCCCAGATGGCTACACCTTC.

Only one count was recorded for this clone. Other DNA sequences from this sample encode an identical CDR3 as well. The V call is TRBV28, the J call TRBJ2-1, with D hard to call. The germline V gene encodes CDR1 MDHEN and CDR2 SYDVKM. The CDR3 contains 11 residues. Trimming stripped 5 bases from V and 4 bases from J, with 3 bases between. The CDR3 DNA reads TGTGCCAGCAGTCCATACAATGAGCAGTTCTTC. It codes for CASSPYNEQFF.

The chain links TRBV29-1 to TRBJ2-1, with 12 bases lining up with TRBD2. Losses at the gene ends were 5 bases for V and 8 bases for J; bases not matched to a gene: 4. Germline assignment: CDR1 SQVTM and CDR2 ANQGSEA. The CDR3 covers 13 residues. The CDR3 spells CSVRLAGGHEQFF. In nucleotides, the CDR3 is TGCAGCGTTCGCCTAGCGGGAGGGCATGAGCAGTTCTTC.

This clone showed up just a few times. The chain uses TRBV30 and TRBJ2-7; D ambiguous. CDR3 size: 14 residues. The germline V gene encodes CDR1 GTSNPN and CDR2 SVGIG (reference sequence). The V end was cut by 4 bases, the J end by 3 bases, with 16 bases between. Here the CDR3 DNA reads TGTGCCTGGAAGGGCCTCTCAGAGAACTACGAGCAGTACTTC. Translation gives CAWKGLSENYEQYF.

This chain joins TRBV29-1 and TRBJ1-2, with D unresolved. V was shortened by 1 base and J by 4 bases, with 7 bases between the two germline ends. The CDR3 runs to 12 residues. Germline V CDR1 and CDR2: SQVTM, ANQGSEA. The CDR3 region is CSVEGTAYGYTF. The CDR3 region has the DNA TGCAGCGTTGAAGGAACAGCCTATGGCTACACCTTC.

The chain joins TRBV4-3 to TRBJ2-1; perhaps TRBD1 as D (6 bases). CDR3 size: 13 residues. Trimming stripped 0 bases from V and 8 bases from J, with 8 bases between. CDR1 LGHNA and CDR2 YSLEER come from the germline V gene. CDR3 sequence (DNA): TGCGCCAGCAGCCAAGATCCAGGGGATGAGCAGTTCTTC. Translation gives CASSQDPGDEQFF.

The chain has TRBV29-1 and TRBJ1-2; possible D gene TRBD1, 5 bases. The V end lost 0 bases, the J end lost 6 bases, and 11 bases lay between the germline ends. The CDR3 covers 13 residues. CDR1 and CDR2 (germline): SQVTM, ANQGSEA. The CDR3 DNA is TGCAGCGTTGAAGAGGTAGGGGACCATGGCTACACCTTC. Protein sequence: CSVEEVGDHGYTF.

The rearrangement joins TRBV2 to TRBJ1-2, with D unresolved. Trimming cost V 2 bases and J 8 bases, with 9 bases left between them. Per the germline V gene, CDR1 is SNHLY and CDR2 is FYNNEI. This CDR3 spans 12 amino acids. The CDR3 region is CASSESGRGYTF. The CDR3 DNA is TGTGCCAGCAGTGAATCTGGGCGCGGCTACACCTTC.

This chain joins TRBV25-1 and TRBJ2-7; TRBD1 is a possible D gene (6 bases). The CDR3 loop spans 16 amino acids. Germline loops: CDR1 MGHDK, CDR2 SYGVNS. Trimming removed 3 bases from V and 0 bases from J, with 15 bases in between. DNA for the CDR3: TGTGCCAGCAGTGATAACGACAGGACCCGCTCCTACGAGCAGTACTTC. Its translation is CASSDNDRTRSYEQYF.

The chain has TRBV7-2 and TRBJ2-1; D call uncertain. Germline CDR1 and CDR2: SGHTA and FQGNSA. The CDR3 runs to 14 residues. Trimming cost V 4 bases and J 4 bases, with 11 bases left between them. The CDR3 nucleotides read TGTGCCAGCAGCTCCACCTCGGGTTACAATGAGCAGTTCTTC. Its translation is CASSSTSGYNEQFF.

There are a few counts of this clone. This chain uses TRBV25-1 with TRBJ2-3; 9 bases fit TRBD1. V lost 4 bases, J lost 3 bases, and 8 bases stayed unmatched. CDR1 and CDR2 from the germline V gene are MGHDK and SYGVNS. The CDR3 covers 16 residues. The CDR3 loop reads CASSAFPGQGTDTQYF. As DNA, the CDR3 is TGTGCCAGCAGTGCTTTCCCGGGACAGGGAACAGATACGCAGTATTTT.

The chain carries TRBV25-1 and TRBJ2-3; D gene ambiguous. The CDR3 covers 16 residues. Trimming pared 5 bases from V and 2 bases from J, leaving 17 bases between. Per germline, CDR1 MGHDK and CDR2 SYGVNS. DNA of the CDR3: TGTGCCAGCAGTACCCCCGGAAGGAACCTCACAGATACGCAGTATTTT. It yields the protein CASSTPGRNLTDTQYF. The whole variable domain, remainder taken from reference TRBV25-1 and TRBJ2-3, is EADIYQTPRYLVIGTGKKITLECSQTMGHDKMYWYQQDPGMELHLIHYSYGVNSTEKGDLSSESTVSRIRTEHFPLTLESARPSHTSQYLCASSTPGRNLTDTQYFGPGTRLTVL.

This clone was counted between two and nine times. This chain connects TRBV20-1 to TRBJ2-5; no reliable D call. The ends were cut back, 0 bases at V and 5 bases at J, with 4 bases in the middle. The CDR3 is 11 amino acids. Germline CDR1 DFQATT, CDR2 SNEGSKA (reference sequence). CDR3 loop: CSAREVETQYF. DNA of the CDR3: TGCAGTGCTAGAGAGGTGGAGACCCAGTACTTC.